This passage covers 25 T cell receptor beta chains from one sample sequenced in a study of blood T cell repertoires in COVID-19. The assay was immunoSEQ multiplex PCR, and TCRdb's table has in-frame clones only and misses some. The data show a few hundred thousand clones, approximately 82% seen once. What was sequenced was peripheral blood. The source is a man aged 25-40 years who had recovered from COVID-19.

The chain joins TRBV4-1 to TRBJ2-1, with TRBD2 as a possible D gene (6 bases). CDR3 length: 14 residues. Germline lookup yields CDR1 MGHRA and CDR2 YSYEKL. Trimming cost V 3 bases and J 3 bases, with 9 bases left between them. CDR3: CASSHPGGYNEQFF. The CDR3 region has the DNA TGCGCCAGCAGCCACCCCGGGGGCTACAATGAGCAGTTCTTC.

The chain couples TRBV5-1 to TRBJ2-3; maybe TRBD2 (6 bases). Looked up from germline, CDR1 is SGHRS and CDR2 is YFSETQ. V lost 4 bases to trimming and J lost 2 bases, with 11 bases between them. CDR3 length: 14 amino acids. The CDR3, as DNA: TGCGCCAGCAGCATAGGGACTGTCACAGATACGCAGTATTTT. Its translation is CASSIGTVTDTQYF.

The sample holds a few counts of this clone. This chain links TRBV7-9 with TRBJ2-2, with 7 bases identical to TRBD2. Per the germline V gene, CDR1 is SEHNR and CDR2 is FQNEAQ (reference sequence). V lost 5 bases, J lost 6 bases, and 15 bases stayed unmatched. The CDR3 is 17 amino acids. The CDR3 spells CASSLNNPTSRPGELFF. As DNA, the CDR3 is TGTGCCAGCAGCCTTAACAACCCGACTAGCCGGCCCGGGGAGCTGTTTTTT.

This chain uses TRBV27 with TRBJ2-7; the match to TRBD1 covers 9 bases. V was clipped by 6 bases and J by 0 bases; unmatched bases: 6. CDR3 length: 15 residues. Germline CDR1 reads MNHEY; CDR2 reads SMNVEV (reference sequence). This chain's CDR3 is CASSPTGGASYEQYV. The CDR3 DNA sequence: TGTGCCAGCAGCCCCACAGGGGGCGCCTCCTACGAGCAGTACGTC.

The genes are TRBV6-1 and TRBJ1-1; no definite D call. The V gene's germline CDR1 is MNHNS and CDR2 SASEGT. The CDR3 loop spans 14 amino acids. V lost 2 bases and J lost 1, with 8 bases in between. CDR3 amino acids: CASSEFVANTEAFF. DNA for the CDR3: TGTGCCAGCAGTGAATTCGTGGCGAACACTGAAGCTTTCTTT.

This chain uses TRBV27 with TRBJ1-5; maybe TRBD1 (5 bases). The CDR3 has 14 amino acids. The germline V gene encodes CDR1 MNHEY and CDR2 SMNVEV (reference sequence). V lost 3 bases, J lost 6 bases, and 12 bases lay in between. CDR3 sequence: CASSLEGVGQPQHF. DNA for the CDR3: TGTGCCAGCAGTTTGGAAGGGGTAGGTCAGCCCCAGCATTTT.

As DNA, the CDR3 is TGTGCCAGCAGCCAATGGGACAGCCCTAACAATGAGCAGTTCTTC. Amino acids: CASSQWDSPNNEQFF. The chain recombines TRBV16 with TRBJ2-1; TRBD1 agrees at 7 bases. After removal of 1 base from V and 5 bases from J, the junction contained 5 bases not matched to a gene. The CDR3 spans 15 residues. CDR1 and CDR2 from the germline V gene are KGHSY and FQNENV.

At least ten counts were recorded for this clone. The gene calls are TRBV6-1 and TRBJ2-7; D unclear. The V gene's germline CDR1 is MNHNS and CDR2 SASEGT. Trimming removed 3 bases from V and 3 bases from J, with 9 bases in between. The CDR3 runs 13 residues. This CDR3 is CASSDLGRYEQYV. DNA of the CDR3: TGTGCCAGCAGTGATCTGGGCCGCTACGAGCAGTACGTC.

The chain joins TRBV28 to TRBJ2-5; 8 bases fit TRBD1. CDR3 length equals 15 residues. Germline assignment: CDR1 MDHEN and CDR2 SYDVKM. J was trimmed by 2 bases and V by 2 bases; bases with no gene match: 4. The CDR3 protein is CASSLDRGGQETQYF. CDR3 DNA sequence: TGTGCCAGCAGTTTAGACAGGGGAGGTCAAGAGACCCAGTACTTC.

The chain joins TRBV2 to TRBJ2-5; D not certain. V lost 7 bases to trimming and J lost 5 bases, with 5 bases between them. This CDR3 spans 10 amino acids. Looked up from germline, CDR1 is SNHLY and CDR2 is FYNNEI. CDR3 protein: CASKLETQYF. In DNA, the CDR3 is TGTGCCAGCAAGCTCGAGACCCAGTACTTC.

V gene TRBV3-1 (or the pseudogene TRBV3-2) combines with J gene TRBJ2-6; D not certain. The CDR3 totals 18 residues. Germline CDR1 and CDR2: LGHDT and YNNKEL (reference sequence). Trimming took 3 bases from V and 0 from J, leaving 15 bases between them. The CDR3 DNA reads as TGTGCCAGCAGCCATACGTGGCAGTCTTACTCTGGGGCCAACGTCCTGACTTTC. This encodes CASSHTWQSYSGANVLTF.

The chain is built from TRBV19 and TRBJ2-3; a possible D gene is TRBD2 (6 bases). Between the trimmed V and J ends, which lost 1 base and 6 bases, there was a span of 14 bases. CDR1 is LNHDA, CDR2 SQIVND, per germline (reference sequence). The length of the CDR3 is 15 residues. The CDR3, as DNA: TGTGCCAGTAGTATAGCTGGGGGGAAATGGGATACGCAGTATTTT. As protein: CASSIAGGKWDTQYF.

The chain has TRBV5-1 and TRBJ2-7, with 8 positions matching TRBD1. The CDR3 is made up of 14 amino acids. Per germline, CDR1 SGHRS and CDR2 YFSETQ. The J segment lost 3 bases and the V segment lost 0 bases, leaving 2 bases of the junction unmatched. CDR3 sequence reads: CASSLAGGNYEQYF. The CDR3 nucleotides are TGCGCCAGCAGCTTGGCAGGGGGCAACTACGAGCAGTACTTC.

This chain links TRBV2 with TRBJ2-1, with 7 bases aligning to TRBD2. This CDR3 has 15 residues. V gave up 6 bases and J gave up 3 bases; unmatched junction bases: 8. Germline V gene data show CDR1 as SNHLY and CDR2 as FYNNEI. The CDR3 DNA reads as TGTGCCAGCAGACACGGGGGGACCTACTACAATGAGCAGTTCTTC. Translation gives CASRHGGTYYNEQFF.

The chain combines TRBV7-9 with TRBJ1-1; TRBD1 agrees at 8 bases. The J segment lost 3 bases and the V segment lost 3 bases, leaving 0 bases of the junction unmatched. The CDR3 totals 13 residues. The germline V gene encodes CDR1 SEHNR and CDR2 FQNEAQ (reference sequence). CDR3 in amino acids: CASSLTGDTEAFF. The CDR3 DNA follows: TGTGCCAGCAGCTTGACAGGGGACACTGAAGCTTTCTTT.

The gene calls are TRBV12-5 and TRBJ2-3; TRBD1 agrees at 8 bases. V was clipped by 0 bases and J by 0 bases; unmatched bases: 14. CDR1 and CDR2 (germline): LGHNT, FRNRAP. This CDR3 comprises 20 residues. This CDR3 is CASGLVLARRQGPSTDTQYF. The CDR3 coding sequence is TGTGCTAGTGGTTTGGTATTGGCCAGGAGACAGGGGCCAAGCACAGATACGCAGTATTTT. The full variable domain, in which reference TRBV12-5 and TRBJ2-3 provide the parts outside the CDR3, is DARVTQTPRHKVTEMGQEVTMRCQPILGHNTVFWYRQTMMQGLELLAYFRNRAPLDDSGMPKDRFSAEMPDATLATLKIQPSEPRDSAVYFCASGLVLARRQGPSTDTQYFGPGTRLTVL.

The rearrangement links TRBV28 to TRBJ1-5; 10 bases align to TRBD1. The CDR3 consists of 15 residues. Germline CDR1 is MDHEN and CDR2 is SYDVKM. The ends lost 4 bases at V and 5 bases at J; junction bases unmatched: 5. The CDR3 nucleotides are TGTGCCAGCAGTTCGGGACAGGGGAGGGATCAGCCCCAGCATTTT. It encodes CASSSGQGRDQPQHF.

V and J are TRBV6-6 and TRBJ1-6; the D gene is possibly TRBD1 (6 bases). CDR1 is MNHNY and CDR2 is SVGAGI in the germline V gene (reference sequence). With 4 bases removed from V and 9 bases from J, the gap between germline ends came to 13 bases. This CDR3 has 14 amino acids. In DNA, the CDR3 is TGTGCCAGCAGTTCGGGACAAGAGGTTTCACCCCTCCACTTT. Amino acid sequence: CASSSGQEVSPLHF.

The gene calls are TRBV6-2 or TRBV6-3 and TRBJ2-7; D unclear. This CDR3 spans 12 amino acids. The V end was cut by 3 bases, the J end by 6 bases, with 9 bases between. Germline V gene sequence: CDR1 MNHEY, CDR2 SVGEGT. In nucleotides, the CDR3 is TGTGCCAGCAGTTATATATCGGGCGAGCAGTACTTC. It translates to CASSYISGEQYF.

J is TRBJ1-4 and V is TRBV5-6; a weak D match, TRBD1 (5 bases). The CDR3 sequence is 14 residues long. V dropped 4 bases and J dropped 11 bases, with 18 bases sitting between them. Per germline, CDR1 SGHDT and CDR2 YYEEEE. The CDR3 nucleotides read TGTGCCAGCAGCCTTTGGGGGGTATCAAGGAAACTGTTTTTT. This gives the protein CASSLWGVSRKLFF.

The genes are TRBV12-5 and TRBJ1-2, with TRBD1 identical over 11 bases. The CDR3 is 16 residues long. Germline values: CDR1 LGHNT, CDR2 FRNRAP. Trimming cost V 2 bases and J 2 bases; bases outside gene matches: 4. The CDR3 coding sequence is TGTGCTAGTGGTTTGCCCCGGACAGGGGGCAACTATGGCTACACCTTC. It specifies CASGLPRTGGNYGYTF.

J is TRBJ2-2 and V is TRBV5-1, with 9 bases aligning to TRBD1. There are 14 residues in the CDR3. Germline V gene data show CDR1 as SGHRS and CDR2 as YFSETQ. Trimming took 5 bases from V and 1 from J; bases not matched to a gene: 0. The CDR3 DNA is TGCGCCAGCAGGGGACAGGGGAACACCGGGGAGCTGTTTTTT. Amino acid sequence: CASRGQGNTGELFF.

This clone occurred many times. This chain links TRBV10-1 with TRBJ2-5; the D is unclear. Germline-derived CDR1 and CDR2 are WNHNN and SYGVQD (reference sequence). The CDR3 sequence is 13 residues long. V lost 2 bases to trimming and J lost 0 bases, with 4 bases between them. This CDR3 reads CASSEQYQETQYF. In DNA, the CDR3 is TGCGCCAGCAGTGAGCAGTACCAAGAGACCCAGTACTTC.

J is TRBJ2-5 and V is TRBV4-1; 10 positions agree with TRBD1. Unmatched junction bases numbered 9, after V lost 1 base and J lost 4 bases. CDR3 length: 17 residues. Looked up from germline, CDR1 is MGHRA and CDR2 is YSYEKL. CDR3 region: CASSQVPWTGGSETQYF. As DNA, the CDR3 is TGCGCCAGCAGCCAAGTTCCGTGGACAGGGGGGTCAGAGACCCAGTACTTC.

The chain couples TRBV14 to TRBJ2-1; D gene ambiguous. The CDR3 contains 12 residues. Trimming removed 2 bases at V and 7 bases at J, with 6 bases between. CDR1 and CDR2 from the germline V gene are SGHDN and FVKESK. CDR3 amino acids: CASSQSLNEQFF. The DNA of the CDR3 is TGTGCCAGCAGCCAAAGCCTAAATGAGCAGTTCTTC.